The rows below give T cell receptor beta chains drawn from one sample of a study of CD8+ T cells in alopecia areata. The repertoire was sequenced with immunoSEQ multiplex PCR; TCRdb's copy has only in-frame clones and lacks some. The repertoire holds some 240,000 clones, under 75% seen once, with roughly 1.4% in the top ten. Sequenced here: CD4+ T cells sorted from blood, sampled at week 4, from a patient treated with tofacitinib. These receptor sequences come from a human donor with alopecia areata. The CDR3 runs from the conserved cysteine through the conserved F or W. The D gene is left open where the match is weak. The size field is filled for only some rows; it gives once, few, many or a size class.

>few|TRBD1|TRBJ2-2|TRBV28
TGTGCCAGCAGTTCCTGGGCAGGGGGTAACGGGGAGCTGTTTTTT
CASSSWAGGNGELFF
>NA|NA|TRBJ1-6|TRBV2
TGTGCCAGCAGGGAGGAGGGCTCGAAGAATTCACCCCTCCACTTT
CASREEGSKNSPLHF
>few|NA|TRBJ2-6|TRBV14
TGTGCCTGCCACGGGGGACGGACCTCTGGGGCCAACGTCCTGACTTTC
CACHGGRTSGANVLTF
>few|TRBD2|TRBJ2-1|TRBV7-2
TGTGCCAGCAGCACCGTGGCGGGGGGATACAATGAGCAGTTCTTC
CASSTVAGGYNEQFF
>NA|NA|TRBJ1-2|TRBV2
TGTGCCAGCACTGGGGGGCTCTATGGCTACACCTTC
CASTGGLYGYTF
>NA|NA|TRBJ1-4|TRBV4-3
TGCGCCAGCAGCCAATTCCGAGGGGGGAAAGAAAAACTGTTTTTT
CASSQFRGGKEKLFF
>NA|NA|TRBJ2-5|TRBV7-2
TGTGCCAGCAGCTTTAAAAGCCAAGAGACCCAGTACTTC
CASSFKSQETQYF
>NA|NA|TRBJ1-1|TRBV7-2
TGTGCCAGCAGCTTATTTTCAGGGATGGGCGCGTCTTTCTTT
CASSLFSGMGASFF
>NA|TRBD1|TRBJ1-6|TRBV6-1
TGTGCCAGCAGTGCCCTTGGACAGGGTGGATCACCCCTCCACTTT
CASSALGQGGSPLHF
>NA|TRBD1|TRBJ1-4|TRBV29-1
TGCAGCGTTCTCCCGACCGGGACAGGGCATGAAAAACTGTTTTTT
CSVLPTGTGHEKLFF
>NA|TRBD1|TRBJ1-6|TRBV27
TGTGCCAGCAGTTTATACGCAGGGGGACATAATTCACCCCTCCACTTT
CASSLYAGGHNSPLHF
>NA|TRBD1|TRBJ1-5|TRBV5-6
TGTGCCAGCAGCTTAAACAGGGGGCTGGTTAATCAGCCCCAGCATTTT
CASSLNRGLVNQPQHF
>NA|NA|TRBJ2-2|TRBV7-3
TGTGCCAGCAGCCCCTCGGGGGCAATCGGGGAGCTGTTTTTT
CASSPSGAIGELFF
>few|NA|TRBJ1-2|TRBV29-1
TGCAGCGTTTCTGACGGAGGGGCCTTC
CSVSDGGAF
>once|TRBD1|TRBJ1-2|TRBV5-1
TGCGCCAGCAGCTTCGGACAGGGCGAATTCACCTTC
CASSFGQGEFTF
>NA|NA|TRBJ2-7|TRBV6-1
TGTGCCAGCAGTGAAAGGGCAGGTTCCCATTACGAGCAGTACTTC
CASSERAGSHYEQYF
>NA|NA|TRBJ2-2|TRBV29-1
TGCAGCGTTGTATTCCTGCCAGACGTGAACACCGGGGAGCTGTTTTTT
CSVVFLPDVNTGELFF
>few|NA|TRBJ2-2|TRBV19
TGTGCCAGTAGTATGGGCGGGGAGCTGTTTTTT
CASSMGGELFF